This TCR beta chain derives from a study of blood T cell repertoires in COVID-19. The V end was cut by 5 bases, the J end by 1 base, with 16 bases between. CDR3 size: 16 residues. Germline-derived CDR1 and CDR2 are LNHDA and SQIVND (reference sequence). Clones were sequenced by immunoSEQ multiplex PCR, and TCRdb holds only the in-frame ones, with some missing. The data contain roughly 150,000 clones, around 84% of them singletons. The gene calls are TRBV19 and TRBJ2-3; D remains ambiguous. Material: peripheral blood. This clonotype was sampled from a woman aged 45-60 years with acute or convalescent COVID-19. The CDR3: CASSPLGASGTDTQYF. The CDR3 coding sequence is TGTGCCAGTAGTCCCTTAGGAGCAAGCGGCACAGATACGCAGTATTTT.